Below are 18 T cell receptor beta chains sequenced from a single sample in a study of shared clonotypes between healthy human individuals. Clones were read by immunoSEQ multiplex PCR, and TCRdb kept only the in-frame ones, dropping some. The sample lists 1,500,000 or so clones, around 97% seen once, with approximately 1.2% in the top ten. Sequenced material: naive CD4+ T cells sorted from blood. The subset was: CD45RA+ positively selected. These receptors originate from a man in his thirties or forties in good health.

The CDR3 loop reads CASSFGYSYEQYF. As DNA, the CDR3 is TGTGCCAGCAGCTTCGGTTACTCCTACGAGCAGTACTTC. J is TRBJ2-7 and V is TRBV11-1, with D unclear. The V gene lost 3 bases and the J gene lost 0 bases, with 6 bases spanning the gap. The CDR3 is made up of 13 amino acids. Germline V gene data show CDR1 as SGHAT and CDR2 as FQDESV (reference sequence).

The chain's CDR3 is CASSVGGIANEQFF. The CDR3 bases are TGTGCCAGCAGCGTAGGCGGGATCGCAAATGAGCAGTTCTTC. J is TRBJ2-1 and V is TRBV9, with D possibly TRBD2 on 6 matching bases. V was cut by 0 bases and J by 7 bases, with 11 bases left in between. The V gene's germline CDR1 is SGDLS and CDR2 YYNGEE. This CDR3 has 14 residues.

The V and J genes are TRBV10-1 and TRBJ2-7, with a weak D call TRBD2 (5 bases). This CDR3 has 15 residues. CDR1 is WNHNN, CDR2 SYGVQD, per germline (reference sequence). The V gene lost 2 bases and the J gene lost 5 bases, with 16 bases spanning the gap. The DNA for the CDR3 is TGCGCCAGCAGTGAGGGGAGCAACTACGGAGACGAGCAGTACTTC. Amino acids: CASSEGSNYGDEQYF.

DNA for the CDR3: TGTGCCATCAGCCTAGCAGGGGGTAATGAAAAACTGTTTTTT. Translation gives CAISLAGGNEKLFF. J is TRBJ1-4 and V is TRBV10-3, with 7 bases fitting TRBD1. Germline CDR1 reads ENHRY; CDR2 reads SYGVKD. The CDR3 runs to 14 residues. V shed 6 bases, J shed 4 bases, and the junction held 5 bases outside the gene matches.

This chain uses TRBV28 with TRBJ2-2; 8 bases agree with TRBD2. V was pared by 5 bases and J by 4 bases, with 6 bases of the junction left unmatched. The CDR3 sequence is 15 residues long. Germline values: CDR1 MDHEN, CDR2 SYDVKM. This CDR3 is CASSPGTSTTGELFF. CDR3 in DNA: TGTGCCAGCAGTCCCGGGACTAGTACCACCGGGGAGCTGTTTTTT.

V and J are TRBV7-3 and TRBJ2-3; TRBD2 matches 11 bases. CDR1 SGHTA and CDR2 FQGTGA come from the germline V gene. J lost 3 bases, V lost 5 bases, and 4 bases had no gene match. The CDR3 contains 15 residues. This CDR3 is CASSLLAGVTDTQYF. The CDR3 region has the DNA TGTGCCAGCAGCCTACTAGCGGGAGTGACAGATACGCAGTATTTT.

The chain is built from TRBV5-1 and TRBJ2-3; D possibly uses TRBD1 or TRBD2 (6 bases each). The CDR3 runs 13 residues. CDR1 is SGHRS, CDR2 YFSETQ, per germline. V dropped 4 bases and J dropped 2 bases, with 8 bases sitting between them. Here the CDR3 reads CASSRGLTDTQYF. CDR3 nucleotide sequence: TGCGCCAGCAGCCGGGGGCTCACAGATACGCAGTATTTT.

V and J are TRBV18 and TRBJ2-7, with 10 bases fitting TRBD2. Trimming cost V 0 bases and J 5 bases; bases outside gene matches: 10. Germline loops: CDR1 KGHSH, CDR2 LQKENI. This CDR3 is built from 17 residues. The CDR3 is CASSPPLAGGSPNEQYF. CDR3 coding DNA: TGTGCCAGCTCACCACCGTTAGCGGGAGGAAGTCCTAACGAGCAGTACTTC.

J is TRBJ2-1 and V is TRBV7-3; D is unclear. This CDR3 region has 15 residues. V was trimmed by 2 bases and J by 1 base, leaving 9 bases between them. CDR1 SGHTA and CDR2 FQGTGA come from the germline V gene. CDR3 in amino acids: CASSLGLISYNEQFF. Here the CDR3 DNA reads TGTGCCAGCAGCTTAGGTCTCATTTCCTACAATGAGCAGTTCTTC.

J is TRBJ1-5 and V is TRBV28, with no clear D. The CDR3 extends over 15 amino acids. The ends were cut back, 1 base at V and 0 bases at J, with 7 bases in the middle. Germline V gene data show CDR1 as MDHEN and CDR2 as SYDVKM. The CDR3 coding sequence is TGTGCCAGCAGTTTATTCCATAGTAGCAATCAGCCCCAGCATTTT. Protein product: CASSLFHSSNQPQHF.

The V and J genes are TRBV9 and TRBJ2-3; D unresolved. V was clipped by 0 bases and J by 2 bases, with 10 bases between them. Germline CDR1 is SGDLS and CDR2 is YYNGEE. This CDR3 is 15 amino acids long. The CDR3 protein is CASSVDYGFTDTQYF. The CDR3 DNA is TGTGCCAGCAGCGTAGATTATGGATTCACAGATACGCAGTATTTT.

The gene calls are TRBV28 and TRBJ2-7; 8 bases line up with TRBD1. This CDR3 region has 14 residues. V trimming: 4 bases; J trimming: 4 bases; junction bases outside the gene matches: 6. The germline CDR1 and CDR2 sequences are MDHEN and SYDVKM. The CDR3 protein is CASSSDRGWYEQYF. CDR3 coding DNA: TGTGCCAGCAGTTCAGACAGGGGTTGGTACGAGCAGTACTTC.

The chain links TRBV9 to TRBJ2-1; the D is unclear. The CDR3 sequence is 16 residues long. In germline, CDR1 is SGDLS, CDR2 YYNGEE. V was clipped by 0 bases and J by 9 bases, with 19 bases between them. As DNA, the CDR3 is TGTGCCAGCAGCGTAGAGGGATTCGGCAGTTTTAGTGAGCAGTTCTTC. Translated, it gives CASSVEGFGSFSEQFF.

Comments on this clone: The sample contains more than one DNA sequence encoding this CDR3. This chain connects TRBV9 to TRBJ2-7, with a possible D match to TRBD2 (5 bases). Germline lookup yields CDR1 SGDLS and CDR2 YYNGEE. Trimming cost V 0 bases and J 2 bases, with 9 bases left between them. CDR3 size: 14 residues. The CDR3 region has the DNA TGTGCCAGCAGCGTAGACGGGGTAACCTACGAGCAGTACTTC. This encodes CASSVDGVTYEQYF.

The chain carries TRBV11-3 and TRBJ2-1; 7 bases agree with TRBD2. Germline V lookup: CDR1 SGHNT, CDR2 YENEEA. V shed 5 bases and J 4 bases; nucleotides not matched to a gene: 14. The CDR3 sequence is 17 residues long. CDR3 sequence reads: CASSVGEGRELYNEQFF. The CDR3 DNA reads TGTGCCAGCAGCGTAGGGGAGGGGCGGGAGCTATACAATGAGCAGTTCTTC.

V usage is TRBV11-2 and J usage is TRBJ2-1, with 8 bases that match TRBD2. The CDR3 covers 16 residues. J was trimmed by 6 bases and V by 4 bases; bases with no gene match: 11. CDR1 is SGHAT and CDR2 is FQNNGV in the germline V gene. The DNA for the CDR3 is TGTGCCAGCAGCTGGTGGAGCGGGAGAGCTTTCAATGAGCAGTTCTTC. This codes for CASSWWSGRAFNEQFF.

The V and J genes are TRBV6-5 and TRBJ2-5, with 9 bases that match TRBD1. Germline CDR1 and CDR2: MNHEY and SVGAGI. This CDR3 spans 13 amino acids. Germline trimming cut 4 bases from V and 3 bases from J; bases unmatched to any gene: 0. CDR3 nucleotides: TGTGCCAGCAGTTGGGACAGGGAAGAGACCCAGTACTTC. This codes for CASSWDREETQYF.

The rearrangement uses TRBV19 and TRBJ1-1; D is unresolved. The CDR3 covers 11 residues. The V end was cut by 8 bases, the J end by 3 bases, with 7 bases between. The germline gives CDR1 LNHDA, CDR2 SQIVND (reference sequence). CDR3 loop: CASRADTEAFF. CDR3 nucleotide sequence: TGTGCCAGTCGGGCGGACACTGAAGCTTTCTTT.